Listed here are 23 T cell receptor beta chains from one sample, sequenced in a study of T cells in Graves' hyperthyroidism and ophthalmopathy. From RNA transcripts, TCR beta CDR3 regions were amplified. The study used the HTBI primer set for a first-round RT-PCR of the TCR CDR3. TCRdb analysed the multiplex PCR reads with MiXCR anew, one entry per CDR3 protein. The repertoire holds 650,000 to 750,000 distinct CDR3 sequences, 14% seen once, with roughly a tenth in the top ten. The sample taken for sequencing was blood. The origin of the receptors is a woman under 30 with Graves' hyperthyroidism.

This clonotype was seen a handful of times. The V and J genes are TRBV27 and TRBJ2-7; D unclear. This CDR3 region has 14 residues. Deletions cut 2 bases from V and 5 bases from J, with 13 bases between. Germline V gives CDR1 MNHEY, CDR2 SMNVEV (reference sequence). CDR3 DNA sequence: TGTGCCAGCAGTTTAACGTCTACCCTCCACGAGCAGTACTTC. Translating gives CASSLTSTLHEQYF.

This clonotype was detected many times. This sequence joins TRBV6-1 and TRBJ2-7; 9 nucleotides match TRBD1. The V gene end was trimmed by 6 bases and the J gene end by 0 bases; junction bases not matched to a gene: 15. The CDR3 length is 18 residues. Germline V CDR1 and CDR2: MNHNS, SASEGT. The CDR3 nucleotides read TGTGCCAGCAGCAGCATTCTTCCCGGGACAGGGAGCTCCTACGAGCAGTACTTC. Protein sequence: CASSSILPGTGSSYEQYF.

This clonotype was detected ten times or more. This chain links TRBV7-9 with TRBJ2-7, with a tentative D call TRBD2 (9 bases). Deletions cut 4 bases from V and 8 bases from J, with 18 bases between. The germline V gene encodes CDR1 SEHNR and CDR2 FQNEAQ (reference sequence). There are 14 residues in the CDR3. In DNA, the CDR3 is TGTGCCAGCAGCTCAGGGGGCCTAGCGGGACAGCAGTACTTC. Translating it yields CASSSGGLAGQQYF.

The genes are TRBV4-2 and TRBJ1-3, with 9 bases that match TRBD1. The V gene end was trimmed by 0 bases and the J gene end by 3 bases; junction bases not matched to a gene: 3. This CDR3 comprises 16 residues. Germline V gives CDR1 LGHNA, CDR2 YNFKEQ. CDR3 DNA sequence: TGTGCCAGCAGCCAAGAACAGGGGGCGCGTGGAAACACCATATATTTT. It specifies CASSQEQGARGNTIYF.

Points on this clonotype: At one boundary the junction diverges from the germline segment, which might be a read error. V usage is TRBV13 and J usage is TRBJ2-7; D remains ambiguous. In germline, CDR1 is PRHDT, CDR2 FYEKMQ (reference sequence). The CDR3 spans 14 residues. The CDR3 here is CASSLLGFGDERYF. Written as DNA, the CDR3 is TGTGCCAGCAGCTTACTAGGGTTTGGCGACGAGCGGTACTTC.

The CDR3: CASSASERSEQFF. The CDR3 DNA reads as TGTGCCAGTAGTGCTAGCGAAAGGAGCGAGCAGTTCTTC. The chain employs TRBV19 and TRBJ2-1; weak D call: TRBD2 (6 bases). V lost 5 bases and J lost 10, with 15 bases in between. Germline V gives CDR1 LNHDA, CDR2 SQIVND (reference sequence). The CDR3 is made up of 13 amino acids. Full variable domain (outside the CDR3, taken from reference TRBV19 and TRBJ2-1): DGGITQSPKYLFRKEGQNVTLSCEQNLNHDAMYWYRQDPGQGLRLIYYSQIVNDFQKGDIAEGYSVSREKKESFPLTVTSAQKNPTAFYLCASSASERSEQFFGPGTRLTVL.

CDR3: CASQTTGLAGPTGELFF. CDR3 bases: TGTGCCAGCCAAACAACGGGACTAGCGGGACCCACCGGGGAGCTGTTTTTT. The J gene is TRBJ2-2, the V gene TRBV28, with TRBD2 matching 13 bases. The CDR3 extends over 17 amino acids. V was pared by 8 bases and J by 4 bases, with 10 bases of the junction left unmatched. The germline CDR1 and CDR2 sequences are MDHEN and SYDVKM.

This clonotype was observed a few times. This chain's CDR3 is CASRGTSGRPSEQYF. The CDR3 DNA reads TGTGCCAGCAGGGGGACTAGCGGGAGGCCATCCGAGCAGTACTTC. The chain carries TRBV2 and TRBJ2-7; TRBD2 matches at 15 bases. The CDR3 length is 15 residues. Germline V gene sequence: CDR1 SNHLY, CDR2 FYNNEI. Trimming cost V 6 bases and J 6 bases; bases outside gene matches: 6.

The V gene is TRBV6-2 or TRBV6-3, the J gene TRBJ1-2, with D unresolved. V was cut by 7 bases and J by 4 bases, with 19 bases left in between. Germline CDR1 MNHEY, CDR2 SVGEGT. There are 15 residues in the CDR3. CDR3 amino acids: CASTEFSWRGYGYTF. The CDR3, as DNA: TGTGCCAGCACAGAATTTTCGTGGCGGGGCTATGGCTACACCTTC.

At least ten counts were recorded for this clonotype. V usage is TRBV4-3 and J usage is TRBJ1-2, with D possibly TRBD1 on 5 matching bases. Germline V gives CDR1 LGHNA, CDR2 YSLEER. The CDR3 runs to 13 residues. The V and J ends lost 0 bases and 8 bases respectively, with 10 bases between them. CDR3 protein: CASSQDRVGGYTF. CDR3 nucleotides: TGCGCCAGCAGCCAAGACAGGGTAGGCGGCTACACCTTC.

This clonotype has ten or more counts. CDR3 protein: CAWSVGDSYYEQYF. The CDR3 DNA reads TGTGCCTGGAGTGTAGGGGATTCCTACTACGAGCAGTACTTC. The V gene is TRBV30, the J gene TRBJ2-7; maybe TRBD1 (5 bases). Trimming removed 0 bases at V and 3 bases at J, with 12 bases between. CDR1 is GTSNPN and CDR2 is SVGIG in the germline V gene (reference sequence). The CDR3 contains 14 residues. The full variable domain, completed using reference TRBV30 and TRBJ2-7, is SQTIHQWPATLVQPVGSPLSLECTVEGTSNPNLYWYRQAAGRGLQLLFYSVGIGQISSEVPQNLSASRPQDRQFILSSKKLLLSDSGFYLCAWSVGDSYYEQYFGPGTRLTVT.

As for this clonotype: This could be a read error, since a much larger clone is one nucleotide away. The J gene is TRBJ1-1, the V gene TRBV30, with 7 bases that match TRBD1. Germline V gives CDR1 GTSNPN, CDR2 SVGIG (reference sequence). V shed 4 bases and J 0 bases; nucleotides not matched to a gene: 17. This CDR3 has 18 amino acids. The CDR3 nucleotides are TGTGCCTGGACCACAGGCAGGGGGTCGTGGTCGATGAACACTGAAGCTTTCTTT. Protein: CAWTTGRGSWSMNTEAFF.

This clonotype was detected ten times or more. The rearrangement uses TRBV10-3 and TRBJ2-1; TRBD1 aligns across 8 bases. The germline V gene encodes CDR1 ENHRY and CDR2 SYGVKD. The V gene end was trimmed by 0 bases and the J gene end by 7 bases; junction bases not matched to a gene: 5. The CDR3 loop spans 15 amino acids. This CDR3 reads CAISESQGARNEQFF. The DNA of the CDR3 is TGTGCCATCAGTGAGTCGCAGGGGGCGCGGAATGAGCAGTTCTTC.

This clonotype occurred a few times. This chain connects TRBV20-1 to TRBJ2-7, with 9 nucleotides matching TRBD2. Germline V gene sequence: CDR1 DFQATT, CDR2 SNEGSKA (reference sequence). The CDR3 is made up of 16 amino acids. The V segment lost 0 bases and the J segment 2 bases; nucleotides outside the gene matches: 8. CDR3 sequence reads: CSARDPAGGTPYEQYF. The CDR3 nucleotides read TGCAGTGCTAGAGATCCAGCGGGAGGAACCCCCTACGAGCAGTACTTC.

In its sample, this clonotype was seen many times. The chain has TRBV29-1 and TRBJ1-4; D is possibly TRBD1 (5 bases). The CDR3 consists of 15 residues. Germline loops: CDR1 SQVTM, CDR2 ANQGSEA. V lost 6 bases to trimming and J lost 3 bases, with 17 bases between them. CDR3 nucleotides: TGCAGCGTGATAGGGTCGGAGGGGTCTAATGAAAAACTGTTTTTT. It yields the protein CSVIGSEGSNEKLFF.

In this sample, this clonotype turned up many times. The V and J genes are TRBV20-1 and TRBJ2-6; 7 bases match TRBD1. The junction had 6 bases not matched to a gene; V was cut back by 4 bases and J by 0 bases. Germline-derived CDR1 and CDR2 are DFQATT and SNEGSKA (reference sequence). CDR3 length: 16 residues. The CDR3 spells CSATEGALSGANVLTF. The CDR3 DNA is TGCAGTGCTACTGAGGGGGCCCTCTCTGGGGCCAACGTCCTGACTTTC.

This clonotype was picked up a small number of times. The V call is TRBV29-1, the J call TRBJ2-5, with a possible D match to TRBD1 (5 bases). This CDR3 has 13 amino acids. Trimming pared 5 bases from V and 1 base from J, leaving 11 bases between. CDR1 and CDR2 from the germline V gene are SQVTM and ANQGSEA. The CDR3 is CSVPRQFQETQYF. The CDR3 DNA follows: TGCAGCGTTCCACGACAGTTCCAAGAGACCCAGTACTTC.

Only a few counts were recorded for this clonotype. The chain couples TRBV6-1 to TRBJ2-1; D is unclear. The CDR3 extends over 12 amino acids. Germline lookup yields CDR1 MNHNS and CDR2 SASEGT. The ends were cut back, 6 bases at V and 10 bases at J, with 13 bases in the middle. The CDR3 DNA is TGTGCCAGCAGCCCCGACTTGACGGAGCAGTTCTTC. Its protein product is CASSPDLTEQFF.

This clonotype was detected only a few times. V is TRBV11-3 and J is TRBJ1-1; 7 nucleotides align to TRBD1. The CDR3 consists of 13 residues. V lost 5 bases, J lost 4 bases, and 4 bases stayed unmatched. Germline V gene lookup returns CDR1 SGHNT and CDR2 YENEEA. CDR3 in amino acids: CASSPRDSTEAFF. CDR3 in DNA: TGTGCCAGCAGCCCCCGGGACAGCACTGAAGCTTTCTTT.

V is TRBV4-3 and J is TRBJ2-6, with 9 bases aligning to TRBD1. The CDR3 has 16 amino acids. Germline loops: CDR1 LGHNA, CDR2 YSLEER. V lost 4 bases, J lost 3 bases, and 4 bases stayed unmatched. For the CDR3, the DNA is TGCGCCAGCAGCCCTACAGGGGGCGGTGGGGCCAACGTCCTGACTTTC. Encoded protein: CASSPTGGGGANVLTF.

This clonotype occurred many times. The chain carries TRBV6-1 and TRBJ2-3; D call uncertain. CDR3 length: 14 amino acids. V lost 3 bases and J 4 bases, leaving 11 bases between the germline ends. Germline CDR1 and CDR2: MNHNS and SASEGT. The CDR3 bases are TGTGCCAGCAGTGAGAGGCATGGGTCAGATACGCAGTATTTT. It specifies CASSERHGSDTQYF.

This clonotype was found many times. The rearrangement links TRBV7-2 to TRBJ2-7; 13 bases are shared with TRBD2. Trimming cost V 4 bases and J 5 bases; bases outside gene matches: 5. This CDR3 contains 15 residues. The germline V gene has CDR1 SGHTA and CDR2 FQGNSA. In DNA, the CDR3 is TGTGCCAGCAGCTCGACTAGCGGGAGGACCCACGAGCAGTACTTC. This gives the protein CASSSTSGRTHEQYF.

This clonotype was seen repeatedly, ten times or more. The chain links TRBV30 to TRBJ2-3; 9 positions agree with TRBD2. The CDR3 contains 15 residues. After removal of 5 bases from V and 6 bases from J, the junction contained 12 bases not matched to a gene. The germline CDR1 and CDR2 sequences are GTSNPN and SVGIG (reference sequence). The CDR3 reads CAWGLGAGGPDTQYF. Here the CDR3 DNA reads TGTGCCTGGGGACTGGGGGCGGGAGGGCCCGATACGCAGTATTTT.